The clone carrying this T cell receptor (beta chain) has a handful of counts. Its antigen is not known. The data originate from a study of identical twins. Whole-study results and caveats: Conclusions rested on cross-sectional statistics rather than following the same donors. The study found weaker excess twin sharing in beta out-of-frame sequences. Cord blood beta clonotypes present at high abundance carried fewer insertions; no such pattern appeared in memory repertoires.

Through template switching, a universal primer site was introduced, and the cDNA contained unique molecular identifiers. TCRdb used MiXCR to reprocess the 5' RACE reads, holding one entry per CDR3 protein. The sample lists 450,000 to 500,000 distinct CDR3 sequences, around an eighth occurring once. The sample also formed part of further work on yellow fever vaccine responses in identical twins.

The material sequenced was CD4+ T cells sorted from blood. The receptor comes from a woman younger than 30 in good health.

The CDR3 loop is CASSLGFGPSSEAFF. CDR3 coding DNA: TGTGCCAGCAGCTTGGGTTTTGGACCAAGTAGTGAAGCTTTCTTT. The J gene is TRBJ1-1, the V gene TRBV5-6, with no clear D. The V gene lost 0 bases and the J gene lost 7 bases, with 16 bases spanning the gap. The germline V gene encodes CDR1 SGHDT and CDR2 YYEEEE. There are 15 residues in the CDR3.